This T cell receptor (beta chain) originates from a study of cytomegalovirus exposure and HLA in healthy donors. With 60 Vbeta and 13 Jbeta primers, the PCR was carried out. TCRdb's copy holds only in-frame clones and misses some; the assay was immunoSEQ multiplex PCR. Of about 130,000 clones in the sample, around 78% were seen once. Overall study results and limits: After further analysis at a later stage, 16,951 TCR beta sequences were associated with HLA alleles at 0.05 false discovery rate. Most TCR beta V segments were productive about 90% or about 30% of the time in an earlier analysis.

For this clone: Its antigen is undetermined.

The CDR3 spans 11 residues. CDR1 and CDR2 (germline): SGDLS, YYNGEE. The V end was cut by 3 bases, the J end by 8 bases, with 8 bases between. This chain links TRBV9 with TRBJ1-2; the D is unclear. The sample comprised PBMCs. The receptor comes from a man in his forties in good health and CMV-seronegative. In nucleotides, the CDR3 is TGTGCCAGCAGCGGGATGGAGGGCTACACCTTC. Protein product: CASSGMEGYTF.